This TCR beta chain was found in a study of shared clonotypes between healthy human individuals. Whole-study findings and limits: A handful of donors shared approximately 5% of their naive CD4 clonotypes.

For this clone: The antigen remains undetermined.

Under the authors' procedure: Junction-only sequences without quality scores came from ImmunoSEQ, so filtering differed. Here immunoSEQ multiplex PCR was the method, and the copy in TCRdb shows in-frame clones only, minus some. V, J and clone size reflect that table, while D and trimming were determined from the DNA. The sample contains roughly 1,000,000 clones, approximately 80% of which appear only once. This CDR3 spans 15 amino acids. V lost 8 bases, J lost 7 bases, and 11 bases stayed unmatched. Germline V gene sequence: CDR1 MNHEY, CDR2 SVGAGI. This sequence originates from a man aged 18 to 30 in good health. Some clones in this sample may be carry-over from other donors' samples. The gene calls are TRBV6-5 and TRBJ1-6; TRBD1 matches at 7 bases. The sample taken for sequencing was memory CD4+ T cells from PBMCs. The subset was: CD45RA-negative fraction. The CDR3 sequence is CASARTGTVNSPLHF. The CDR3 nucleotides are TGTGCCAGCGCTCGCACCGGGACAGTAAATTCACCCCTCCACTTT.